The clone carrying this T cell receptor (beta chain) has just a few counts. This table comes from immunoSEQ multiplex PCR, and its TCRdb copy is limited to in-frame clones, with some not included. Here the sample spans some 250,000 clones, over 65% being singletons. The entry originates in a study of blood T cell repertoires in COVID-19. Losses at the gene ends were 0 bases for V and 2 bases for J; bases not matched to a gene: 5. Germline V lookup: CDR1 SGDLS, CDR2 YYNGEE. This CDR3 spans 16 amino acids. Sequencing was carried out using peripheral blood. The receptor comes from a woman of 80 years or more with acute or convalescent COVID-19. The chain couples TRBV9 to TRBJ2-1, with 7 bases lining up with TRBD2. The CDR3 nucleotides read TGTGCCAGCAGCGTAGGCGGGAGAGGCGCCTACAATGAGCAGTTCTTC. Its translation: CASSVGGRGAYNEQFF.